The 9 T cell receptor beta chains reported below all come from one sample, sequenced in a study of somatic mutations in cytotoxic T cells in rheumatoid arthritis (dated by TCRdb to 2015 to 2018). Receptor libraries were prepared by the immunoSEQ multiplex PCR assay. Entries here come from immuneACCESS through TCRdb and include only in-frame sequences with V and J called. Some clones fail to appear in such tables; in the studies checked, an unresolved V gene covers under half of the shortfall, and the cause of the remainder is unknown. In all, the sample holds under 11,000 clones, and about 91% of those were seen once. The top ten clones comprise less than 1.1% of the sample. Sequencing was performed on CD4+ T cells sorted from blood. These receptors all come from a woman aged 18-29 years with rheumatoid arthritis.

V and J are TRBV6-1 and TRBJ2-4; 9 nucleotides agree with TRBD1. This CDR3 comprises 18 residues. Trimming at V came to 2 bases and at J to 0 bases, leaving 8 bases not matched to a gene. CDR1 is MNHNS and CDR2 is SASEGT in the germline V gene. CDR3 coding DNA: TGTGCCAGCAGTGAAACAGGGGGCCGGATGCTAGCCAAAAACATTCAGTACTTC. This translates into CASSETGGRMLAKNIQYF.

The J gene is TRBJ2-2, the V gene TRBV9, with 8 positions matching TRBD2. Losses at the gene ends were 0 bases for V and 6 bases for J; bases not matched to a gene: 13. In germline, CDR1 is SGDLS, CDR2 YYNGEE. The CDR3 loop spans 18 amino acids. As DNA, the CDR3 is TGTGCCAGCAGCGTAGAGACCGTCGTAGCGGGGAGGGCCGGGGAGCTGTTTTTT. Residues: CASSVETVVAGRAGELFF.

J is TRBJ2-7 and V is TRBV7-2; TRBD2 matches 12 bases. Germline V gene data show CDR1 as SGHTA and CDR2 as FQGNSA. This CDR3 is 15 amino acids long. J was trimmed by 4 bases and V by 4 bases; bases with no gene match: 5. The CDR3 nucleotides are TGTGCCAGCAGCTCGACTAGCGGGAGAACGTACGAGCAGTACTTC. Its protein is CASSSTSGRTYEQYF.

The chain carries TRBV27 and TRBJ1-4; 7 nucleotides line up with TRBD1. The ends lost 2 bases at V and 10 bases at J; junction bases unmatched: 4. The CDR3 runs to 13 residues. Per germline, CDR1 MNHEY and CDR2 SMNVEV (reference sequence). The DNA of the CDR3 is TGTGCCAGCAGTTTAGTAGACAGGGCAAAACTGTTTTTT. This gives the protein CASSLVDRAKLFF.

The CDR3 DNA reads TGTGCCAGTAGTATAGATATTAGCGGGAGCGAGCAGTACTTC. Its translation is CASSIDISGSEQYF. The rearrangement links TRBV19 to TRBJ2-7, with 9 nucleotides matching TRBD2. Germline V gene sequence: CDR1 LNHDA, CDR2 SQIVND (reference sequence). Unmatched junction bases numbered 3, after V lost 0 bases and J lost 6 bases. The CDR3 totals 14 residues.

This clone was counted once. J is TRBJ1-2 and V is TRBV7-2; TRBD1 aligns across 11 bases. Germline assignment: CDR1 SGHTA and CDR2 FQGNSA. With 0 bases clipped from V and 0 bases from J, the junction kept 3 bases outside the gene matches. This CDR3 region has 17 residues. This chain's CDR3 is CASSLAGQGVSNYGYTF. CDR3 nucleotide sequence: TGTGCCAGCAGCTTAGCGGGACAGGGGGTTTCTAACTATGGCTACACCTTC. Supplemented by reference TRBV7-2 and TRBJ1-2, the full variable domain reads GAGVSQSPSNKVTEKGKDVELRCDPISGHTALYWYRQSLGQGLEFLIYFQGNSAPDKSGLPSDRFSAERTGGSVSTLTIQRTQQEDSAVYLCASSLAGQGVSNYGYTFGSGTRLTVV.

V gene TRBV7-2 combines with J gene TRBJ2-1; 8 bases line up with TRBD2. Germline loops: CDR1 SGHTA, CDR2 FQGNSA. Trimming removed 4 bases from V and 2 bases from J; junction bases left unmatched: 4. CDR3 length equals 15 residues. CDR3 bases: TGTGCCAGCAGCTCTAGCGGGCCACCCTACAATGAGCAGTTCTTC. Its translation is CASSSSGPPYNEQFF.

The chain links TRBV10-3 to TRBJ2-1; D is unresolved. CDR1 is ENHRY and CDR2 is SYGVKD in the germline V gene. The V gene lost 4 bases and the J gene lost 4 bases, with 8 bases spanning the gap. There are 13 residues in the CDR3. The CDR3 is CAISVRAYNEQFF. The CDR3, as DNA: TGTGCCATCAGTGTAAGAGCTTACAATGAGCAGTTCTTC.

The CDR3 is CASSSGTSGVRTDTQYF. As DNA, the CDR3 is TGTGCCAGCAGTTCCGGGACTAGCGGGGTTCGCACAGATACGCAGTATTTT. V is TRBV7-9 and J is TRBJ2-3; 13 bases agree with TRBD2. CDR1 SEHNR and CDR2 FQNEAQ come from the germline V gene (reference sequence). After removal of 6 bases from V and 1 base from J, the junction contained 7 bases not matched to a gene. This CDR3 has 17 amino acids.